This TCR beta chain derives from a study of blood T cell repertoires in COVID-19. The wider study: Nucleic acid was either cDNA or gDNA, and it came from T cells, B-cell-depleted T cells, or PBMCs.

The CDR3 runs 13 residues. Germline loops: CDR1 KGHSH, CDR2 LQKENI. V lost 2 bases and J 5 bases, leaving 6 bases between the germline ends. This clone was counted a single time. Libraries were prepared by immunoSEQ multiplex PCR; TCRdb keeps only in-frame clonotypes and omits some of them. The sample records approximately 170,000 clones, around 85% being singletons. This TCR was sampled from a woman aged 80 or over with COVID-19, enrolled during active disease. Material for sequencing was peripheral blood. The V call is TRBV18, the J call TRBJ2-2; D unresolved. CDR3 sequence: CASSPFETGELFF. The CDR3, as DNA: TGTGCCAGCTCACCATTCGAGACCGGGGAGCTGTTTTTT.